Listed below are T cell receptor beta chains from one sample, sequenced in a study of blood T cell repertoires in COVID-19. This table comes from immunoSEQ multiplex PCR, and its TCRdb copy is limited to in-frame clones, with some not included. The profile covers some 76,000 clones, with roughly 87% appearing a single time and about a tenth taken by the ten largest. The sample consisted of peripheral blood. The receptors stem from a woman under 30 with acute or convalescent COVID-19. Both conserved end residues are part of each CDR3. The D gene is left open where the match is weak. Clone size is not always given. Where it is, it says once, few, many or a class for expanded clones.

j_call clone_size d_call v_call cdr3_nt cdr3_aa
TRBJ1-1 few . TRBV19 TGTGCCAGTAGAACGGGGGCTGAAGCTTTCTTT CASRTGAEAFF
TRBJ2-7 . TRBD2 TRBV3-1/TRBV3-2 TGTGCCAGCAGCTACCGCGGGGGGAACGAGCAGTACTTC CASSYRGGNEQYF
TRBJ2-5 . TRBD1 TRBV28 TGTGCCAGCAGTTCTGACTGGACAGGAACTGTACAAGAGACCCAGTACTTC CASSSDWTGTVQETQYF
TRBJ1-1 . . TRBV7-8 TGTGCCAGCAGCCCTACTACAGGGTTCACTGAAGCTTTCTTT CASSPTTGFTEAFF
TRBJ2-7 . . TRBV7-2 TGTGCCAGCAGCCTCACCCAGGGAACCCCCATCTACGAGCAGTACTTC CASSLTQGTPIYEQYF
TRBJ2-7 . TRBD1 TRBV28 TGTGCCAGCAGTTTCATAGGGGGCCTATACGAGCAGTACTTC CASSFIGGLYEQYF
TRBJ2-5 once TRBD2 TRBV14 TGTGCCAGCAGCCGAGAACTAGCGGGACAACAAGAGACCCAGTACTTC CASSRELAGQQETQYF
TRBJ1-2 . . TRBV4-3 TGCGCCAGCAGCCAAATCGAAGGGGCCGGCTATGGCTACACCTTC CASSQIEGAGYGYTF
TRBJ2-1 . TRBD2 TRBV11-3 TGTGCCAGCAGCCCCAGCGGGGGGGCCTTAGGGGAGCAGTTCTTC CASSPSGGALGEQFF
TRBJ1-4 . TRBD1 TRBV11-2 TGTGCCAGCAGCTCGATACGGACAGGTGAAAAACTGTTTTTT CASSSIRTGEKLFF
TRBJ1-1 . . TRBV11-2 TGTGCCAGCAGCAAACTGACAGGTCTGAACACTGAAGCTTTCTTT CASSKLTGLNTEAFF
TRBJ1-1 . TRBD1 TRBV24-1 TGTGCCACTGTGGACAGGGTGAACACTGAAGCTTTCTTT CATVDRVNTEAFF
TRBJ1-6 once . TRBV30 TGTGCCTGGAGGCCCCCGGACAGCTATAATTCACCCCTCCACTTT CAWRPPDSYNSPLHF
TRBJ2-2 . TRBD2 TRBV6-5 TGTGCCAGCAGGGGGGGGTACGGGGAGCTGTTTTTT CASRGGYGELFF
TRBJ1-6 . . TRBV5-6 TGTGCCAGCAGCGTACAGTCGGCGGGCTCCTATAATTCACCCCTCCACTTT CASSVQSAGSYNSPLHF
TRBJ2-6 . . TRBV11-2 TGTGCCAGCAGCTTCCGGTGGGGGGCCAACGTCCTGACTTTC CASSFRWGANVLTF
TRBJ2-7 once TRBD2 TRBV7-2 TGTGCCAGCAGCTTAGGGGGGGGATCCTACGAGCAGTACTTC CASSLGGGSYEQYF
TRBJ1-2 . . TRBV11-2 TGTGCCAGCAGCTTAGATCGGACAGAGCTGTACTATGGCTACACCTTC CASSLDRTELYYGYTF
TRBJ1-1 . . TRBV30 TGTGCCTGTGTGACAGCGAACACTGAAGCTTTCTTT CACVTANTEAFF
TRBJ2-1 . TRBD1 TRBV18 TGTGCCAGCTCCCTACTATCCGGGACAGTTCATGAGCAGTTCTTC CASSLLSGTVHEQFF
TRBJ1-2 . . TRBV6-2/TRBV6-3 TGTGCCAGCAGTCCCTGGACAAGTATCGACTATGGCTACACCTTC CASSPWTSIDYGYTF
TRBJ1-5 . TRBD1 TRBV6-6 TGTGCCAGCAGTCAGACAGGGGGCTATAGCAATCAGCCCCAGCATTTT CASSQTGGYSNQPQHF